The present TCR beta chain was sequenced within a study of shared clonotypes between healthy human individuals. Findings and limits, study-wide: It was the few donors that limited the genetic and exposure-history diversity represented. A reduction in generation probabilities was seen for non-shared clonotypes relative to those shared by all four donors.

CDR1 SEHNR and CDR2 FQNEAQ come from the germline V gene (reference sequence). The CDR3 contains 13 residues. V lost 5 bases to trimming and J lost 4 bases, with 12 bases between them. Naive CD8 populations comprised CD45RO-negative cells positively selected for CCR7, excluding terminally differentiated effector memory CD45RA+ cells. Caucasian adults living in Nashville, Tennessee, provided all samples. With regard to this clone: What it recognizes is unknown.

The protocol was immunoSEQ multiplex PCR, while the TCRdb copy is restricted to in-frame clones and leaves out a portion. The sample contains under 600,000 clones, roughly 98% of which appear only once. The chain employs TRBV7-9 and TRBJ2-7; perhaps TRBD2 as D (6 bases). The TCR comes from a young man in good health. Source material: naive CD8+ T cells sorted from blood. In nucleotides, the CDR3 is TGTGCCAGCAGCGCGGGACTGAAGTACGAGCAGTACTTC. Residues: CASSAGLKYEQYF.